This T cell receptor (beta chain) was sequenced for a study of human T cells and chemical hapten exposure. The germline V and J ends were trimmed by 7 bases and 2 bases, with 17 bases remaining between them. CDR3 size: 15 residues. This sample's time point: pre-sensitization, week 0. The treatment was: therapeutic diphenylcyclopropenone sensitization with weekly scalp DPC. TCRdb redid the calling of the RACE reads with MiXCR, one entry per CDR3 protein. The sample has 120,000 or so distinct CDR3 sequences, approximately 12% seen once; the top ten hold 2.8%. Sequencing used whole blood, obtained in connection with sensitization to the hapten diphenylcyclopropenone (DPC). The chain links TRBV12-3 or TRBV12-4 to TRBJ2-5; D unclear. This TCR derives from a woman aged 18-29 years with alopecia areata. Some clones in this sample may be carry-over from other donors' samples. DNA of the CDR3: TGTGCCAGCACCACCCCCCAGCAGTCGCAAGAGACCCAGTACTTC. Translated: CASTTPQQSQETQYF.